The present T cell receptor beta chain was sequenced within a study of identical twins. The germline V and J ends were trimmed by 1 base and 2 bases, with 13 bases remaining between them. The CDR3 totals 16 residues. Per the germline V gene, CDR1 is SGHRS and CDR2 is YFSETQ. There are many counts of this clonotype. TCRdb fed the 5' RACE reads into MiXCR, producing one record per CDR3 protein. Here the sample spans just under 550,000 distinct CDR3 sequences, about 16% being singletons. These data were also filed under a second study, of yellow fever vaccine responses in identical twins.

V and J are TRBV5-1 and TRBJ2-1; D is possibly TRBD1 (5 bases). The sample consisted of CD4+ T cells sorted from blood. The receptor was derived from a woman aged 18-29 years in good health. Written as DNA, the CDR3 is TGCGCCAGCAGCTTGTCGGTGGACAAGACCTACAATGAGCAGTTCTTC. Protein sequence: CASSLSVDKTYNEQFF.